Listed below are T cell receptor beta chains from one sample, sequenced in a study of control samples from healthy donors and cancer patients. The assay was immunoSEQ multiplex PCR, and TCRdb's table has in-frame clones only and misses some. The table has fewer than 200,000 clones, roughly 94% seen once. Specimen: PBMCs. All receptors derive from a man aged 60 to 69 with colorectal cancer. CDR3s leave out the opening cysteine and the closing phenylalanine or tryptophan. Fields, in order: V gene, D gene, J gene, CDR3 protein. A D gene is named only where the DNA matches it firmly.

V: TRBV18; D: NA; J: TRBJ1-4; CDR3: ASSPAMGTNEKLF
V: TRBV5-1; D: NA; J: TRBJ2-5; CDR3: ASSAGGYQETQY
V: TRBV5-1; D: TRBD2; J: TRBJ2-2; CDR3: ASSSGLAGGRTGELF
V: TRBV27; D: NA; J: TRBJ1-2; CDR3: ASSYSAGDTNYGYT
V: TRBV7-9; D: TRBD2; J: TRBJ2-5; CDR3: ASSLWVSGYQETQY
V: TRBV11-2; D: NA; J: TRBJ1-5; CDR3: ASSLGTQPQH
V: TRBV9; D: TRBD1; J: TRBJ2-7; CDR3: ASSSGQGVEQY
V: TRBV5-1; D: TRBD1; J: TRBJ2-3; CDR3: ASSGGQGDTDTQY
V: TRBV4-3; D: TRBD1; J: TRBJ2-7; CDR3: ASSHAGTAYEQY
V: TRBV30; D: NA; J: TRBJ2-4; CDR3: AWSVQGAIQY
V: TRBV6-5; D: TRBD1; J: TRBJ1-6; CDR3: ASRPGTAGKSPLH
V: TRBV18; D: TRBD1; J: TRBJ2-2; CDR3: ASSRQGADTGELF
V: TRBV27; D: NA; J: TRBJ2-2; CDR3: ASTPPQGCTGELF
V: TRBV29-1; D: TRBD1; J: TRBJ1-1; CDR3: SGTGGGNTEAF
V: TRBV9; D: TRBD1; J: TRBJ2-5; CDR3: ASSVATGTALQETQY
V: TRBV21-1; D: NA; J: TRBJ2-2; CDR3: ASSKAHQGSNTGELF
V: TRBV11-2; D: NA; J: TRBJ1-2; CDR3: ASSLGTASVGYT
V: TRBV19; D: NA; J: TRBJ2-1; CDR3: ASSIDGFTVSYNEQF
V: TRBV25-1; D: NA; J: TRBJ1-2; CDR3: ASSDFYGYT
V: TRBV19; D: TRBD1; J: TRBJ2-7; CDR3: ASTPSLRTGRRNEQY
V: TRBV7-2; D: NA; J: TRBJ2-7; CDR3: ASSLVGGDYEQY
V: TRBV7-2; D: NA; J: TRBJ2-7; CDR3: ASSSGTGSYEQY
V: TRBV6-2/TRBV6-3; D: NA; J: TRBJ2-2; CDR3: ASSWARSTGELF